The T cell receptor (beta chain) under discussion was sequenced for a study of T cell responses to AZD1222 COVID-19 vaccine. Whole-study findings and limits: Repertoires were obtained solely post-peak T cell response.

A word on this clone: Its target is not known.

Clones were read by immunoSEQ multiplex PCR, and TCRdb kept only the in-frame ones, dropping some. This sample carries just under 150,000 clones, 88% of them seen once, and the ten largest clones take roughly 5.4%. The CDR3 has 16 amino acids. V lost 3 bases to trimming and J lost 6 bases; unmatched junction nucleotides: 10. Germline loops: CDR1 MGHRA, CDR2 YSYEKL. The chain links TRBV4-1 to TRBJ2-2; 7 bases are shared with TRBD1. This clonotype was sampled from an adult who received the MenACWY meningococcal vaccine as a control. The source was peripheral blood, collected 28 days after the second dose of the MenACWY control vaccine. The CDR3 sequence is CASSHGLRGKAGELFF. The CDR3 DNA is TGCGCCAGCAGCCACGGACTCAGGGGGAAAGCCGGGGAGCTGTTTTTT.